This TCR beta chain comes out of a study of human T cells and chemical hapten exposure. Comment on this clonotype: Its antigen is unknown. Its ends do not fully match the called genes, so a read error is possible.

Whole-study results and caveats: The donors suffered from alopecia, so their immune response may not match that of healthy people.

The CDR3 spans 16 residues. Germline-derived CDR1 and CDR2 are LNHNV and YYDKDF (reference sequence). Treatment in this sample: therapeutic diphenylcyclopropenone sensitization with weekly scalp DPC. Blood sampling preceded each patch test application. As the library was built, unique molecular identifiers were attached to individual cDNA molecules. TCRdb re-analysed the reads in MiXCR, keeping a single row per CDR3 protein. The sample has approximately 5,000 distinct CDR3 sequences; around three fifths are singletons. The material was whole blood, obtained before DPC sensitization or 2, 6, or about 24 weeks after (not recorded which). The receptor comes from an adult with alopecia areata. Some clones in this sample may be carry-over from other donors' samples. This table probably holds off-target reads from a library built for another chain. V usage is TRBV15 and J usage is TRBJ2-7; 12 positions agree with TRBD1. CDR3 sequence: CAASSNRDRGPYEQYF. CDR3 coding DNA: TGTGCCGCCAGCAGTAACCGGGACAGGGGGCCCTACGAGCAGTACTTC. The full variable domain, rest sourced from reference TRBV15 and TRBJ2-7, is DAMVIQNPRYQVTQFGKPVTLSCSQTLNHNVMYWYQQKSSQAPKLLFHYYDKDFNNEADTPDNFQSRRPNTSFCFLDIRSPGLGDTAMYLCAASSNRDRGPYEQYFGPGTRLTVT.